Presented here are 30 T cell receptor beta chains from one specimen sequenced in a study of blood T cell repertoires in COVID-19. The method was immunoSEQ multiplex PCR; TCRdb's version includes in-frame clones alone and lacks a portion of them. The sample holds around 300,000 clones, around 89% seen once. What was sequenced was peripheral blood. The receptors were sampled from a middle-aged woman with COVID-19, enrolled during active disease.

CDR3 sequence reads: CASSFNGDSPLHF. The CDR3 DNA follows: TGTGCCAGCAGTTTTAACGGGGATTCACCCCTCCACTTT. The chain carries TRBV12-3 or TRBV12-4 and TRBJ1-6, with unresolved D. CDR3 size: 13 residues. With 3 bases removed from V and 8 bases from J, the gap between germline ends came to 8 bases.

J is TRBJ2-7 and V is TRBV4-1, with 8 bases that match TRBD1. In germline, CDR1 is MGHRA, CDR2 YSYEKL. CDR3 size: 14 residues. V lost 1 base and J lost 2; bases outside the gene matches: 1. The CDR3 DNA follows: TGCGCCAGCAGCCAAGTACAGGGGGCCTACGAGCAGTACTTC. Its protein is CASSQVQGAYEQYF.

This chain uses TRBV6-2 or TRBV6-3 with TRBJ1-6, with a weak D call TRBD1 (5 bases). V lost 6 bases to trimming and J lost 8 bases, with 14 bases between them. Germline assignment: CDR1 MNHEY and CDR2 SVGEGT. The CDR3 has 14 residues. The CDR3 region has the DNA TGTGCCAGCAGGCCTACAGGTCTTTATTCACCCCTCCACTTT. It is translated as CASRPTGLYSPLHF.

In this sample, this clone turned up once. This chain connects TRBV11-2 to TRBJ1-2; possibly TRBD1 for D (5 bases). Germline V CDR1 and CDR2: SGHAT, FQNNGV. V was cut by 3 bases and J by 5 bases, with 13 bases left in between. This CDR3 is built from 14 residues. The CDR3, as DNA: TGTGCCAGCAGCTTGGCGGGGGTCGATTATGGCTACACCTTC. Its translation is CASSLAGVDYGYTF.

The J gene is TRBJ2-3, the V gene TRBV5-1; 9 nucleotides match TRBD2. The CDR3 runs 15 residues. The V gene end was trimmed by 0 bases and the J gene end by 4 bases; junction bases not matched to a gene: 3. In germline, CDR1 is SGHRS, CDR2 YFSETQ. The CDR3 DNA reads TGCGCCAGCAGCTTGGTAGCTAGCGGGGCAGATACGCAGTATTTT. As protein: CASSLVASGADTQYF.

The rearrangement uses TRBV6-2 or TRBV6-3 and TRBJ1-1; D ambiguous. The germline V gene encodes CDR1 MNHEY and CDR2 SVGEGT. V was trimmed by 6 bases and J by 6 bases, leaving 11 bases between them. The CDR3 is 12 residues long. Here the CDR3 DNA reads TGTGCCAGCAGCGGGCGGGTAGCTGAAGCTTTCTTT. It codes for CASSGRVAEAFF.

This clone was counted once. The chain has TRBV3-1 (or the pseudogene TRBV3-2) and TRBJ2-1; a possible D gene is TRBD1 (5 bases). Germline values: CDR1 LGHDT, CDR2 YNNKEL (reference sequence). Trimming pared 1 base from V and 15 bases from J, leaving 13 bases between. The CDR3 has 12 amino acids. The CDR3 coding sequence is TGTGCCAGCAGCCAAGGGGTGGGGCAGGGGTTCTTC. Translation gives CASSQGVGQGFF.

The V call is TRBV5-6, the J call TRBJ2-1; 9 positions match TRBD1. This CDR3 is built from 15 residues. Trimming removed 1 base from V and 13 bases from J; junction bases left unmatched: 12. The V gene's germline CDR1 is SGHDT and CDR2 YYEEEE. For the CDR3, the DNA is TGTGCCAGCAGCTTGTGGGACAGGGCACTAGTGGGACAGTTCTTC. Amino acids: CASSLWDRALVGQFF. The full variable domain, completed using reference TRBV5-6 and TRBJ2-1, is DAGVTQSPTHLIKTRGQQVTLRCSPKSGHDTVSWYQQALGQGPQFIFQYYEEEERQRGNFPDRFSGHQFPNYSSELNVNALLLGDSALYLCASSLWDRALVGQFFGPGTRLTVL.

The chain combines TRBV27 with TRBJ2-5, with 14 bases aligning to TRBD2. The trim removed 3 bases at V and 4 bases at J, leaving 10 bases unmatched. Germline CDR1 is MNHEY and CDR2 is SMNVEV (reference sequence). CDR3 length: 18 amino acids. The CDR3, as DNA: TGTGCCAGCAGTTTGACTAGCGGGAGGGATGGTTCGAGAGAGACCCAGTACTTC. This gives the protein CASSLTSGRDGSRETQYF.

The genes are TRBV18 and TRBJ1-5; D possibly corresponds to TRBD1 (5 bases). Germline CDR1 and CDR2: KGHSH and LQKENI. The CDR3 extends over 16 amino acids. The V end was cut by 5 bases, the J end by 4 bases, with 18 bases between. The CDR3 protein is CASSTRGGGGNQPQHF. In nucleotides, the CDR3 is TGTGCCAGCTCAACACGCGGGGGGGGTGGAAATCAGCCCCAGCATTTT.

This clone was seen just once. The CDR3 region is CASSSQGPNSPLHF. The CDR3 coding sequence is TGTGCCAGCAGTTCCCAGGGCCCTAATTCACCCCTCCACTTT. The chain carries TRBV27 and TRBJ1-6; perhaps TRBD1 as D (5 bases). The CDR3 is 14 residues long. CDR1 MNHEY and CDR2 SMNVEV come from the germline V gene (reference sequence). V was cut by 4 bases and J by 6 bases, with 10 bases left in between.

The J gene is TRBJ2-7, the V gene TRBV7-9, with a weak D call TRBD1 (5 bases). The CDR3 has 14 amino acids. Trimming took off 0 bases at V and 2 bases at J, with 8 bases between the two ends. CDR1 SEHNR and CDR2 FQNEAQ come from the germline V gene (reference sequence). The CDR3 coding sequence is TGTGCCAGCAGCTTAGCCAGGGAAACCTACGAGCAGTACTTC. It codes for CASSLARETYEQYF.

This sequence joins TRBV9 and TRBJ2-3, with TRBD1 matching over 8 bases. V was pared by 0 bases and J by 6 bases, with 6 bases of the junction left unmatched. The CDR3 consists of 15 residues. CDR1 and CDR2 (germline): SGDLS, YYNGEE. CDR3 DNA sequence: TGTGCCAGCAGCGTAGGGGGACAGGCATCCGATACGCAGTATTTT. Protein sequence: CASSVGGQASDTQYF. Using reference TRBV9 and TRBJ2-3 for the parts outside the CDR3, the full variable domain is DSGVTQTPKHLITATGQRVTLRCSPRSGDLSVYWYQQSLDQGLQFLIQYYNGEERAKGNILERFSAQQFPDLHSELNLSSLELGDSALYFCASSVGGQASDTQYFGPGTRLTVL.

This clone has just one count. The rearrangement links TRBV14 to TRBJ1-5; D remains ambiguous. V dropped 4 bases and J dropped 4 bases, with 5 bases sitting between them. CDR1 and CDR2 from the germline V gene are SGHDN and FVKESK. The CDR3 contains 12 residues. The CDR3, as DNA: TGTGCCAGCAGCCGAGGAAATCAGCCCCAGCATTTT. This codes for CASSRGNQPQHF.

The chain joins TRBV11-3 to TRBJ2-3, with TRBD2 identical over 9 bases. The CDR3 loop spans 17 amino acids. Germline values: CDR1 SGHNT, CDR2 YENEEA. After removal of 0 bases from V and 1 base from J, the junction contained 5 bases not matched to a gene. CDR3: CASSLDVAGAGTDTQYF. As DNA, the CDR3 is TGTGCCAGCAGCTTAGACGTAGCGGGGGCCGGCACAGATACGCAGTATTTT.

The sample holds one count of this clone. V usage is TRBV30 and J usage is TRBJ2-5; 8 nucleotides agree with TRBD2. Unmatched junction bases numbered 9, after V lost 1 base and J lost 5 bases. The germline gives CDR1 GTSNPN, CDR2 SVGIG (reference sequence). This CDR3 contains 15 residues. DNA for the CDR3: TGTGCCTGGAGTGCCGCGGGAGGTTCTTTGGAGACCCAGTACTTC. Translated, it gives CAWSAAGGSLETQYF. The full variable domain, in which reference TRBV30 and TRBJ2-5 provide the parts outside the CDR3, is SQTIHQWPATLVQPVGSPLSLECTVEGTSNPNLYWYRQAAGRGLQLLFYSVGIGQISSEVPQNLSASRPQDRQFILSSKKLLLSDSGFYLCAWSAAGGSLETQYFGPGTRLLVL.

The chain is built from TRBV28 and TRBJ2-7; tentatively, D is TRBD2 (6 bases). This CDR3 has 13 residues. Deletions cut 7 bases from V and 7 bases from J, with 17 bases between. In germline, CDR1 is MDHEN, CDR2 SYDVKM. In nucleotides, the CDR3 is TGTGCCAGCAAAACCGGGACTCCAGGAGAGCAGTACTTC. This codes for CASKTGTPGEQYF.

V usage is TRBV27 and J usage is TRBJ1-5; D remains ambiguous. The V and J ends lost 5 bases and 0 bases respectively, with 5 bases between them. The CDR3 totals 13 residues. The germline CDR1 and CDR2 sequences are MNHEY and SMNVEV (reference sequence). The CDR3 region is CASSPYSNQPQHF. DNA of the CDR3: TGTGCCAGCAGTCCGTATAGCAATCAGCCCCAGCATTTT.

This sequence joins TRBV28 and TRBJ2-4; no definite D call. This CDR3 spans 15 amino acids. Trimming cost V 6 bases and J 3 bases, with 15 bases left between them. Germline V gene lookup returns CDR1 MDHEN and CDR2 SYDVKM. This CDR3 is CASRGESAGKNIQYF. The CDR3 nucleotides read TGTGCCAGCAGAGGAGAAAGCGCCGGCAAAAACATTCAGTACTTC.

The chain joins TRBV27 to TRBJ2-1; 13 bases fit TRBD2. The CDR3 has 17 amino acids. Per the germline V gene, CDR1 is MNHEY and CDR2 is SMNVEV (reference sequence). With V trimmed by 2 bases and J by 8 bases, 9 bases remained unmatched. CDR3 region: CASSLLRTSGSKDEQFF. CDR3 in DNA: TGTGCCAGCAGTTTACTTAGGACTAGCGGGAGTAAGGATGAGCAGTTCTTC.

This clone has a single count. The V and J genes are TRBV9 and TRBJ1-1; D gene uncertain. CDR1 is SGDLS, CDR2 YYNGEE, per germline. V lost 1 base, J lost 0 bases, and 10 bases lay in between. There are 15 residues in the CDR3. This chain's CDR3 is CASSVRGRVNTEAFF. As DNA, the CDR3 is TGTGCCAGCAGCGTACGCGGCCGGGTGAACACTGAAGCTTTCTTT.

V gene TRBV28 combines with J gene TRBJ2-7; a weak D match, TRBD1 (6 bases). The V and J ends lost 8 bases and 0 bases respectively, with 17 bases between them. CDR3 length equals 15 residues. Germline V gives CDR1 MDHEN, CDR2 SYDVKM. Here the CDR3 reads CASQRDTLSSYEQYF. DNA of the CDR3: TGTGCCAGCCAACGGGACACCCTGAGCTCCTACGAGCAGTACTTC.

The CDR3 region has the DNA TGTGCCAGTAGCAGGCAGGGAAACCATTCACCCCTCCACTTT. As protein: CASSRQGNHSPLHF. This chain uses TRBV19 with TRBJ1-6; possibly TRBD1 for D (5 bases). V gave up 6 bases and J gave up 8 bases, with 14 bases separating them. Germline CDR1 reads LNHDA; CDR2 reads SQIVND (reference sequence). The CDR3 extends over 14 amino acids.

The V gene is TRBV6-5, the J gene TRBJ1-6; D is perhaps TRBD1 (5 bases). V gave up 0 bases and J gave up 7 bases, with 13 bases separating them. The CDR3 contains 16 residues. Germline CDR1 is MNHEY and CDR2 is SVGAGI. CDR3 region: CASSYSVGPGNSPLHF. In nucleotides, the CDR3 is TGTGCCAGCAGTTACTCGGTGGGGCCCGGGAATTCACCCCTCCACTTT.

The genes are TRBV28 and TRBJ2-3, with 8 bases lining up with TRBD2. This CDR3 comprises 16 residues. V lost 5 bases and J lost 4; bases outside the gene matches: 11. Germline CDR1 and CDR2: MDHEN and SYDVKM. DNA for the CDR3: TGTGCCAGCAGTCTTCCCGGGGGGGATTCGGCAGATACGCAGTATTTT. The encoded protein is CASSLPGGDSADTQYF.

V is TRBV5-1 and J is TRBJ2-2, with no clear D. V was cut by 4 bases and J by 7 bases, with 8 bases left in between. Per germline, CDR1 SGHRS and CDR2 YFSETQ. The CDR3 runs to 12 residues. DNA of the CDR3: TGCGCCAGCAGCCCCTCCGTCGGGGAGCTGTTTTTT. Encoded protein: CASSPSVGELFF.

The chain is built from TRBV28 and TRBJ2-7, with D maybe TRBD1 (5 bases). The V and J ends lost 7 bases and 2 bases respectively, with 15 bases between them. The germline CDR1 and CDR2 sequences are MDHEN and SYDVKM. This CDR3 region has 14 residues. DNA of the CDR3: TGTGCCAGCACTACAGGTGGTCTCCCCTACGAGCAGTACTTC. It is translated as CASTTGGLPYEQYF.

The chain uses TRBV3-1 (or the pseudogene TRBV3-2) and TRBJ1-4; D not resolved. V dropped 0 bases and J dropped 8 bases, with 10 bases sitting between them. The length of the CDR3 is 14 residues. Per germline, CDR1 LGHDT and CDR2 YNNKEL (reference sequence). The CDR3 here is CASSQDVNGEKLFF. The CDR3 DNA reads TGTGCCAGCAGCCAAGATGTTAATGGCGAAAAACTGTTTTTT.

V and J are TRBV18 and TRBJ2-3, with D possibly TRBD1 on 5 matching bases. CDR3 length equals 14 residues. V was cut by 1 base and J by 14 bases, with 19 bases left in between. The germline V gene has CDR1 KGHSH and CDR2 LQKENI. DNA of the CDR3: TGTGCCAGCTCACCACAGGACAAGGGAACTGGAAGGTATTTT. It specifies CASSPQDKGTGRYF.

The chain joins TRBV6-5 to TRBJ1-2; the D gene is possibly TRBD1 (5 bases). The CDR3 contains 11 residues. From germline, CDR1 is MNHEY and CDR2 SVGAGI. Trimming left V 6 bases short and J 5 bases short, with 7 bases between. In DNA form, the CDR3 reads TGTGCCAGCAGGCGACAGTATGGCTACACCTTC. Protein sequence: CASRRQYGYTF.